This TCR beta chain was identified in a study of T cell responses to AZD1222 COVID-19 vaccine. Generated by immunoSEQ multiplex PCR, the TCRdb table keeps only in-frame clones and is missing some. The sample includes 150,000 or so clones, under 95% seen only once; the top ten take over 1.3%. Study-wide results and limits: Repertoires were obtained solely post-peak T cell response. Donors were largely white British and mainly female; clonal diversity was possibly underestimated.

Germline V CDR1 and CDR2: SGDLS, YYNGEE. The CDR3 runs to 16 residues. Trimming at V came to 4 bases and at J to 5 bases, leaving 10 bases not matched to a gene. Regarding this clone: Antigen unknown.

The sequence came from an adult in good health. The gene calls are TRBV9 and TRBJ2-2, with 8 nucleotides matching TRBD2. The input for sequencing was peripheral blood, taken on day 0 of AZD1222 vaccination. The DNA for the CDR3 is TGTGCCAGCAGCCCAACGGGAGGGCCCGGGACCGGGGAGCTGTTTTTT. Amino acid sequence: CASSPTGGPGTGELFF.